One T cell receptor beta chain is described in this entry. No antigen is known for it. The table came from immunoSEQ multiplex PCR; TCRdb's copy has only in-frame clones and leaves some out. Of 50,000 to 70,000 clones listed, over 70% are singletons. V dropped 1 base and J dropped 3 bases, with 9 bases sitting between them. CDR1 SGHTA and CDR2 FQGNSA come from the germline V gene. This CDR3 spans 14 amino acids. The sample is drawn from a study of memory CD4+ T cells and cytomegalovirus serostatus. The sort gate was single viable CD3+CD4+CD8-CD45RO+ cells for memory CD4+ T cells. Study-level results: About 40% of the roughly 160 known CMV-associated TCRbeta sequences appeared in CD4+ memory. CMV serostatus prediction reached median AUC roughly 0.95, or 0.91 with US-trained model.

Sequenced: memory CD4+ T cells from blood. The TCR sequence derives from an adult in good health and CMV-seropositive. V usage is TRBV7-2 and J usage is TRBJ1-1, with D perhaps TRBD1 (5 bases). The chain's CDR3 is CASSLVGGDTEAFF. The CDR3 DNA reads TGTGCCAGCAGCTTAGTGGGGGGGGACACTGAAGCTTTCTTT.